This T cell receptor (beta chain) emerged from a study of blood T cells in healthy people across ages. The V gene's germline CDR1 is DFQATT and CDR2 SNEGSKA (reference sequence). Unmatched junction bases numbered 7, after V lost 3 bases and J lost 3 bases. CDR3 length equals 15 residues. A second PCR of 7 to 11 cycles used a sample-barcoded 5' primer and a J-beta primer mix. A single record per CDR3 protein comes from TCRdb applying MiXCR to the 5' RACE reads. Of hundreds of thousands of distinct CDR3 sequences in the sample, 40% to 50% were seen once. Study results and limitations: Age showed a roughly linear inverse relationship with TCR beta diversity per million T cells. Long-lived donors exceeded aged donors in naive CD4+ cells and diversity.

For this clonotype: Its antigen is unidentified.

Sequencing input: blood. The J gene is TRBJ2-1, the V gene TRBV20-1; the match to TRBD2 covers 8 bases. The sequence was collected from a man aged 55 to 70 in good health. The CDR3 protein is CSASGGAQFYNEQFF. CDR3 in DNA: TGCAGTGCTAGCGGGGGGGCGCAATTCTACAATGAGCAGTTCTTC.